These 5 T cell receptor beta chains came from one sample sequenced in a study of blood T cell repertoires in COVID-19. The method was immunoSEQ multiplex PCR; TCRdb's version includes in-frame clones alone and lacks a portion of them. The sample holds 130,000 or so clones, less than 90% seen once. Source material: peripheral blood. The receptors come from a man in his 60s with acute or convalescent COVID-19.

The chain carries TRBV5-1 and TRBJ2-2; a possible D gene is TRBD1 (6 bases). Trimming left V 0 bases short and J 0 bases short, with 9 bases between. Germline assignment: CDR1 SGHRS and CDR2 YFSETQ. The length of the CDR3 is 16 residues. CDR3 coding DNA: TGCGCCAGCAGCTTGGAGGGACAACCGAACACCGGGGAGCTGTTTTTT. As protein: CASSLEGQPNTGELFF.

This clone appeared a single time. The rearrangement links TRBV7-3 to TRBJ1-1; 8 nucleotides agree with TRBD1. The V and J ends lost 4 bases and 3 bases, in that order; junction bases with no gene match: 7. Germline V gene data show CDR1 as SGHTA and CDR2 as FQGTGA. The CDR3 totals 15 residues. CDR3 nucleotides: TGTGCCAGCAGCTCGACAGGGGAGCGGGACACTGAAGCTTTCTTT. Translating it yields CASSSTGERDTEAFF.

The chain employs TRBV5-5 and TRBJ2-3; D possibly corresponds to TRBD2 (6 bases). From germline, CDR1 is SGHKS and CDR2 YYEKEE (reference sequence). The V end was cut by 5 bases, the J end by 1 base, with 14 bases between. This CDR3 region has 15 residues. The CDR3 DNA follows: TGTGCCAGCAGGATCGGGGGTCCCGGCACAGATACGCAGTATTTT. Encoded protein: CASRIGGPGTDTQYF.

The table lists this clone with a count of one. V is TRBV5-8 and J is TRBJ2-6; D uncertain. The CDR3 has 16 amino acids. V lost 2 bases to trimming and J lost 0 bases, with 9 bases between them. From germline, CDR1 is SGHTS and CDR2 YDEGEE. The CDR3 sequence is CASSFAGPSGANVLTF. The DNA for the CDR3 is TGTGCCAGCAGCTTCGCCGGTCCCTCTGGGGCCAACGTCCTGACTTTC.

This chain connects TRBV10-1 to TRBJ2-1; perhaps TRBD2 as D (6 bases). The germline V gene encodes CDR1 WNHNN and CDR2 SYGVQD (reference sequence). V was shortened by 5 bases and J by 3 bases, with 17 bases between the two germline ends. The CDR3 loop spans 16 amino acids. As DNA, the CDR3 is TGCGCCAGCAGTTCCACTTACGGGACTCACTACAATGAGCAGTTCTTC. Residues: CASSSTYGTHYNEQFF.